This T cell receptor (beta chain) was recovered during a study of T cell repertoires in cytomegalovirus infection. This clonotype showed up many times. TCRdb recomputed calls from the reads with MiXCR, one row per CDR3 protein. The table has 150,000 to 200,000 distinct CDR3 sequences, more than 9% seen once. The sequenced material came from PBMCs. This receptor was taken from a human donor in good health (CMV status not recorded). Some clones in this sample may be carry-over from other donors' samples.

CDR3 in DNA: TGTGCCAGCAGCTCGCGCGACGCCTACGAGCAGTACTTC. Translating gives CASSSRDAYEQYF. The rearrangement uses TRBV7-8 and TRBJ2-7; D gene unclear. The CDR3 sequence is 13 residues long. V was trimmed by 4 bases and J by 2 bases, leaving 9 bases between them. Germline CDR1 is SGHVS and CDR2 is FQNEAQ.